The present T cell receptor (beta chain) was sequenced within a study of T-cell memory formation after mild COVID-19. Across the whole study: Each donor largely had its own TCR clusters.

This clonotype was recorded at least ten times. Its specificity is unknown. Libraries for TCRalpha and TCRbeta carried sample barcodes and unique molecular identifiers via 5'RACE. A single record per CDR3 protein comes from TCRdb applying MiXCR to the 5' RACE reads. The profile covers about 410,000 distinct CDR3 sequences, with about 22% appearing a single time and around 13% taken by the ten largest. Whole-study results and caveats: Still unconfirmed is whether the second-wave clones peaking on day 37 recognized SARS-CoV-2. CM and EM subsets held most contracting CD4+ clones; EMRA held CD8+ ones.

Germline V gives CDR1 SQVTM, CDR2 ANQGSEA. V gave up 4 bases and J gave up 4 bases, with 11 bases separating them. CDR3 length: 12 residues. This receptor was taken from an adult woman who had mild COVID-19 (a few samples of this study predate the infection). Cell type and time point are not known. This chain connects TRBV29-1 to TRBJ2-7; TRBD1 is a possible D gene (6 bases). The specimen sequenced was PBMCs or a T cell subset sorted from them (not recorded which). The CDR3 reads CSVAGQGYEQYF. The CDR3 DNA sequence: TGCAGCGTTGCGGGCCAGGGGTACGAGCAGTACTTC.